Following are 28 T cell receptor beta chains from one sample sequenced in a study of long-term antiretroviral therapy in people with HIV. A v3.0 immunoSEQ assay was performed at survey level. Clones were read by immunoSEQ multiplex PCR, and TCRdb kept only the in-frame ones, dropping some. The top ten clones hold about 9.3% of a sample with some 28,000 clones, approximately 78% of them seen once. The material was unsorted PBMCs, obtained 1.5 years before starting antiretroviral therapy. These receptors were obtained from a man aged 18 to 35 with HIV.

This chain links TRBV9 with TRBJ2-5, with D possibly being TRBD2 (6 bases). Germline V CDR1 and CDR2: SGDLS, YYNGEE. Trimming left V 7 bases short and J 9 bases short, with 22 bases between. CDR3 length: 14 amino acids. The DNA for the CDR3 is TGTGCCAGCTCCCCGGGACTCCTGGGGGTGGCCCAGTACTTC. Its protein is CASSPGLLGVAQYF. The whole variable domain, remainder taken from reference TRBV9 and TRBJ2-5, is DSGVTQTPKHLITATGQRVTLRCSPRSGDLSVYWYQQSLDQGLQFLIQYYNGEERAKGNILERFSAQQFPDLHSELNLSSLELGDSALYFCASSPGLLGVAQYFGPGTRLLVL.

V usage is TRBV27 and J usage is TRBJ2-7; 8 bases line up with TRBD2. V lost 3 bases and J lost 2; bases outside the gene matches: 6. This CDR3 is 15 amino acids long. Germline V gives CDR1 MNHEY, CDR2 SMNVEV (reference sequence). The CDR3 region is CASSLAGGQTYEQYF. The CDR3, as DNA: TGTGCCAGCAGTTTGGCGGGGGGCCAAACCTACGAGCAGTACTTC.

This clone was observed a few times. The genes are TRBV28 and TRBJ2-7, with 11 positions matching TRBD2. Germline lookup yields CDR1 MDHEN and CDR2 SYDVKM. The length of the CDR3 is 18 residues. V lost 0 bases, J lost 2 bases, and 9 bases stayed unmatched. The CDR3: CASSLWGSGTSGPYEQYF. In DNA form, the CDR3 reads TGTGCCAGCAGTTTATGGGGGTCCGGGACTAGCGGCCCCTACGAGCAGTACTTC.

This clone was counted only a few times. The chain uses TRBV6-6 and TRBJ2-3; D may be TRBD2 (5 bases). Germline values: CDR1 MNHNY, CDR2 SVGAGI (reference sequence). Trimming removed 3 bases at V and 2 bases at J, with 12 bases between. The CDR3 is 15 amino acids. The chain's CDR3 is CASSYDPTITDTQYF. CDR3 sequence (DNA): TGTGCCAGCAGTTATGACCCGACTATCACAGATACGCAGTATTTT.

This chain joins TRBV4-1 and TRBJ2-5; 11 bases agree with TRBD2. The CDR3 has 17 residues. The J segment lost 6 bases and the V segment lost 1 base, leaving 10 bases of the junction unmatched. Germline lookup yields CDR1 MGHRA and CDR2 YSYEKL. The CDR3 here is CASSQGDSGGAGKTQYF. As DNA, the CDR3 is TGCGCCAGCAGCCAAGGTGATAGCGGGGGGGCCGGGAAGACCCAGTACTTC.

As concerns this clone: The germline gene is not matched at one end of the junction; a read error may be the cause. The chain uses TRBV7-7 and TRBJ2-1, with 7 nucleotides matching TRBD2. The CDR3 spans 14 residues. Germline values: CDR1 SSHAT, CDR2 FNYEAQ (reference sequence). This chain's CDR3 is CASSLERGNNEQFF. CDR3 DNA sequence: TGTGCTAGCAGCTTAGAGCGGGGTAACAATGAGCAGTTCTTC.

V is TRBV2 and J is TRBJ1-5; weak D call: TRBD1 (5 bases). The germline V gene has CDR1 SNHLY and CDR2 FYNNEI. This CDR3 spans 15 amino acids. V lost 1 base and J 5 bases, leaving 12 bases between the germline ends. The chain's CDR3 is CASSEDRWLDQPQHF. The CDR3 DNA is TGTGCCAGCAGTGAAGACAGGTGGTTGGATCAGCCCCAGCATTTT.

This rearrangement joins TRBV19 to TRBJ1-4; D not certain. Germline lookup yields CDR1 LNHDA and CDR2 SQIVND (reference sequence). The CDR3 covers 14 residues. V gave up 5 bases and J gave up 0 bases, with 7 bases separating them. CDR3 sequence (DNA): TGTGCCAGTAGTCTTCACGCAACTAATGAAAAACTGTTTTTT. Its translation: CASSLHATNEKLFF.

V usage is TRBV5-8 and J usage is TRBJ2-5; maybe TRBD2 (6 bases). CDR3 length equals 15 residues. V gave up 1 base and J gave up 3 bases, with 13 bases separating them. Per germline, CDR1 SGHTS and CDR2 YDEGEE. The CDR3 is CASSLFGTGEETQYF. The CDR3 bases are TGTGCCAGCAGCTTGTTTGGGACTGGGGAAGAGACCCAGTACTTC. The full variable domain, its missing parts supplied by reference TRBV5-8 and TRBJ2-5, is EAGVTQSPTHLIKTRGQQATLRCSPISGHTSVYWYQQALGLGLQFLLWYDEGEERNRGNFPPRFSGRQFPNYSSELNVNALELEDSALYLCASSLFGTGEETQYFGPGTRLLVL.

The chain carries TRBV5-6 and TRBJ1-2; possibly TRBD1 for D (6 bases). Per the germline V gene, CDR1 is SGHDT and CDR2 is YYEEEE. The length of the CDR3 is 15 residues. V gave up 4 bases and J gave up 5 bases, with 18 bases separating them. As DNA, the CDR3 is TGTGCCAGCAGCGAACCGGGACACGCGATTTATGGCTACACCTTC. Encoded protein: CASSEPGHAIYGYTF.

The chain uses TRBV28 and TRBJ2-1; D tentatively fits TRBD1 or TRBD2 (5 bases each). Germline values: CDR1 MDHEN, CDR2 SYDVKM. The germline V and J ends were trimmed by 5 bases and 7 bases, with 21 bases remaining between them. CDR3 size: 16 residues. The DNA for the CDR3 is TGTGCCAGCAGTCAACAGGACGGGGCATGGTGGAATGAGCAGTTCTTC. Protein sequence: CASSQQDGAWWNEQFF.

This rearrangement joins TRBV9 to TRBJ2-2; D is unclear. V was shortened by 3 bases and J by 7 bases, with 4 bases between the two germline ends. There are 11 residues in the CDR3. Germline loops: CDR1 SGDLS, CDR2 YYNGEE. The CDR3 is CASSEVGELFF. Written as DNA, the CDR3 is TGTGCCAGCAGCGAGGTCGGGGAGCTGTTTTTT.

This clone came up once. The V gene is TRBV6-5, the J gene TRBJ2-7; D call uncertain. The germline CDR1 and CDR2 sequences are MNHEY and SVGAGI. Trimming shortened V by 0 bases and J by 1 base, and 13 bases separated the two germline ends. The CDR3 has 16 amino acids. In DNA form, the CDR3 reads TGTGCCAGCAGTTACTCGATTTGGGCGGAGTCCTACGAGCAGTACTTC. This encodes CASSYSIWAESYEQYF.

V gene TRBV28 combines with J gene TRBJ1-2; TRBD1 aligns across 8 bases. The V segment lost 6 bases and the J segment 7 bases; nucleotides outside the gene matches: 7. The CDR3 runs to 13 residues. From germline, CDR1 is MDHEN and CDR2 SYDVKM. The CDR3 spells CASSSQGALGYTF. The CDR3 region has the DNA TGTGCCAGCAGCAGCCAGGGGGCGCTTGGCTACACCTTC.

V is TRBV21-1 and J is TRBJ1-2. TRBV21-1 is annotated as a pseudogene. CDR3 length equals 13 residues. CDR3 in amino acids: CASSKVKEWDYTF. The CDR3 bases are TGTGCCAGCAGCAAAGTAAAGGAGTGGGACTACACCTTC.

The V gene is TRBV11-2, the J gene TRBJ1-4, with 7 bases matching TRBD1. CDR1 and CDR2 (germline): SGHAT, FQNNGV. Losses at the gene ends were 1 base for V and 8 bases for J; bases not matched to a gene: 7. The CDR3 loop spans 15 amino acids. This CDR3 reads CASSLATGKGEKLFF. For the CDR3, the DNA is TGTGCCAGCAGCTTAGCGACAGGGAAAGGGGAAAAACTGTTTTTT.

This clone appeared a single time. The CDR3 DNA is TGTGCCTGGATTACAGGGGACTCCTACGAGCAGTACTTC. It codes for CAWITGDSYEQYF. The V call is TRBV30, the J call TRBJ2-7, with 7 bases fitting TRBD1. V was clipped by 4 bases and J by 0 bases; unmatched bases: 3. CDR1 is GTSNPN, CDR2 SVGIG, per germline (reference sequence). CDR3 size: 13 residues.

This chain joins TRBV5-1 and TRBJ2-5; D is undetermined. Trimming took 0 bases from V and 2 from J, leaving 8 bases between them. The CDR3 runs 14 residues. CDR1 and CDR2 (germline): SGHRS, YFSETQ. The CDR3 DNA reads TGCGCCAGCAGCTTGGATCGTCGGCAAGAGACCCAGTACTTC. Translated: CASSLDRRQETQYF.

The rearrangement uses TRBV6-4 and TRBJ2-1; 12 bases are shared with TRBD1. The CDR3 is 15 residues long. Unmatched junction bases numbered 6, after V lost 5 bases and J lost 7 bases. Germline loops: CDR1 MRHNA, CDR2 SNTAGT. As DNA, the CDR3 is TGTGCCAGCAGTCCCCGGGACAGGGGGCTTAATGAGCAGTTCTTC. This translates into CASSPRDRGLNEQFF.

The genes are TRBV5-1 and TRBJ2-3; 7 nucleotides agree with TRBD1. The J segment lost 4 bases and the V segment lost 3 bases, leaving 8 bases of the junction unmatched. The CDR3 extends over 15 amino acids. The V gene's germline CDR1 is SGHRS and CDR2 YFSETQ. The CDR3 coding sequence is TGCGCCAGCAGCTCCGGGGACAGTTATTCAGATACGCAGTATTTT. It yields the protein CASSSGDSYSDTQYF.

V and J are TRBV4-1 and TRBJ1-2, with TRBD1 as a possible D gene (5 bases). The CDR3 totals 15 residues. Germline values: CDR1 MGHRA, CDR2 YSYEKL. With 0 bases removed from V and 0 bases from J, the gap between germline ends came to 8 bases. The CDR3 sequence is CASSQEGRTNYGYTF. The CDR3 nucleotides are TGCGCCAGCAGCCAAGAGGGGCGTACTAACTATGGCTACACCTTC.

The CDR3: CASSPWVSDTQYF. CDR3 nucleotide sequence: TGTGCCAGTAGTCCGTGGGTTTCAGATACGCAGTATTTT. This sequence joins TRBV19 and TRBJ2-3; D gene ambiguous. The CDR3 is made up of 13 amino acids. Germline CDR1 LNHDA, CDR2 SQIVND (reference sequence). V lost 5 bases, J lost 4 bases, and 10 bases lay in between. The variable domain in full, with the rest retrieved from reference TRBV19 and TRBJ2-3, is DGGITQSPKYLFRKEGQNVTLSCEQNLNHDAMYWYRQDPGQGLRLIYYSQIVNDFQKGDIAEGYSVSREKKESFPLTVTSAQKNPTAFYLCASSPWVSDTQYFGPGTRLTVL.

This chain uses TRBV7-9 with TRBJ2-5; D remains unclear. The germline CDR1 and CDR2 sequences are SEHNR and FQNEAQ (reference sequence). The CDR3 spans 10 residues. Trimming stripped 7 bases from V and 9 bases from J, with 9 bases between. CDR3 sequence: CASTSDAQYF. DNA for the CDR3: TGTGCCAGCACCTCGGATGCCCAGTACTTC.

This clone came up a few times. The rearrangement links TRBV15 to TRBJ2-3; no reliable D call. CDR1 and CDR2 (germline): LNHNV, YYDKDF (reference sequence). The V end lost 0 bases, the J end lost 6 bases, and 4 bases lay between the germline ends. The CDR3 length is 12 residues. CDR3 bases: TGTGCCACCAGCAGAGACGGGGATACGCAGTATTTT. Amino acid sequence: CATSRDGDTQYF.

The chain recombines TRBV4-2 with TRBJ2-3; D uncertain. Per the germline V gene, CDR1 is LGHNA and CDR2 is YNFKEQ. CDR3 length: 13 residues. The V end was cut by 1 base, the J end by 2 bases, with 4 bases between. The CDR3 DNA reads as TGTGCCAGCAGCCAAGGGGCCACAGATACGCAGTATTTT. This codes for CASSQGATDTQYF.

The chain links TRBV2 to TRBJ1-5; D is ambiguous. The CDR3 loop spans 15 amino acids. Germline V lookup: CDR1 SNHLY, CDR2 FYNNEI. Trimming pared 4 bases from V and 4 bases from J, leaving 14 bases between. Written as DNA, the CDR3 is TGTGCCAGCAGTGCTCGTTGGACGGGGAATCAGCCCCAGCATTTT. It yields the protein CASSARWTGNQPQHF.

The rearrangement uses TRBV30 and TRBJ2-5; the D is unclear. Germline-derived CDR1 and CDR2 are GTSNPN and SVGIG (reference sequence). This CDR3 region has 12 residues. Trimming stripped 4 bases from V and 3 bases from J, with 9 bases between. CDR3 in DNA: TGTGCCTGGACAGTACAGAAAGAGACCCAGTACTTC. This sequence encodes CAWTVQKETQYF.

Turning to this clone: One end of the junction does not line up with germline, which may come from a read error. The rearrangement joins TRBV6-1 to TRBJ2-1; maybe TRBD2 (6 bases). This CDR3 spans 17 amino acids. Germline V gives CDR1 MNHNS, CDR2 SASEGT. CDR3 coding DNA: TGTGCCATCAGTGAGTCGCCGGGATCCCGGGGGTACAATGAGCAGTTCTTC. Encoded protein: CAISESPGSRGYNEQFF.